This passage covers 15 T cell receptor beta chains from one sample sequenced in a study of technical replicates of blood from several donors. The method was immunoSEQ multiplex PCR; TCRdb's version includes in-frame clones alone and lacks a portion of them. The sample includes under 100,000 clones, 85% to 95% of them seen just once. The sequenced sample consisted of T cells isolated from PBMCs. These receptors came from a human donor in good health.

This clone has just one count. CDR3 sequence: CATSTGRLNTEAFF. The CDR3 DNA reads as TGTGCCACCAGCACCGGGAGATTGAACACTGAAGCTTTCTTT. This rearrangement joins TRBV15 to TRBJ1-1; D not resolved. The germline CDR1 and CDR2 sequences are LNHNV and YYDKDF (reference sequence). This CDR3 has 14 amino acids. Trimming removed 4 bases at V and 0 bases at J, with 9 bases between.

The genes are TRBV7-3 and TRBJ2-2; tentative D call: TRBD2 (6 bases). CDR1 and CDR2 from the germline V gene are SGHTA and FQGTGA. This CDR3 is 15 amino acids long. V was cut by 2 bases and J by 3 bases, with 10 bases left in between. The CDR3 DNA reads as TGTGCCAGCAGCTTAGGTAGCGGAGACACCGGGGAGCTGTTTTTT. Translation: CASSLGSGDTGELFF.

The CDR3 sequence is CASSEDGGRREQYF. In DNA, the CDR3 is TGTGCCAGCAGTGAAGACGGGGGTCGGCGCGAGCAGTACTTC. This chain connects TRBV2 to TRBJ2-7, with D maybe TRBD2 (6 bases). Germline CDR1 is SNHLY and CDR2 is FYNNEI. The CDR3 length is 14 residues. V lost 1 base, J lost 6 bases, and 13 bases lay in between.

This chain joins TRBV4-3 and TRBJ2-7; 7 bases map to TRBD1. Germline V lookup: CDR1 LGHNA, CDR2 YSLEER. This CDR3 comprises 13 residues. After removal of 5 bases from V and 2 bases from J, the junction contained 3 bases not matched to a gene. The CDR3 region is CASSAGTAYEQYF. Here the CDR3 DNA reads TGCGCCAGCAGCGCCGGGACAGCCTACGAGCAGTACTTC.

The chain recombines TRBV14 with TRBJ2-5, with TRBD2 matching 15 bases. The CDR3 length is 16 residues. The J segment lost 5 bases and the V segment lost 4 bases, leaving 5 bases of the junction unmatched. Germline values: CDR1 SGHDN, CDR2 FVKESK. The CDR3 sequence is CASSPGGTSGRETQYF. For the CDR3, the DNA is TGTGCCAGCAGCCCCGGAGGGACTAGCGGGAGGGAGACCCAGTACTTC.

This chain uses TRBV28 with TRBJ2-5; 7 bases are shared with TRBD2. Germline-derived CDR1 and CDR2 are MDHEN and SYDVKM. This CDR3 has 15 residues. The J segment lost 5 bases and the V segment lost 5 bases, leaving 11 bases of the junction unmatched. The CDR3 DNA reads as TGTGCCAGCAGTACTCCTGTAGGGCGGGGGGAGACCCAGTACTTC. Residues: CASSTPVGRGETQYF.

The rearrangement joins TRBV19 to TRBJ2-2; maybe TRBD2 (6 bases). The CDR3 consists of 16 residues. Deletions cut 6 bases from V and 1 base from J, with 15 bases between. Germline CDR1 reads LNHDA; CDR2 reads SQIVND (reference sequence). The CDR3 nucleotides are TGTGCCAGTAGGTTACTCGGGGGAGGGAACACCGGGGAGCTGTTTTTT. It encodes CASRLLGGGNTGELFF.

In nucleotides, the CDR3 is TGTGCCAGCAGCCTAGAGACGATAGCCACTGAAGCTTTCTTT. As protein: CASSLETIATEAFF. The chain employs TRBV7-2 and TRBJ1-1; D unclear. V was shortened by 5 bases and J by 4 bases, with 14 bases between the two germline ends. The CDR3 has 14 amino acids. Germline V gives CDR1 SGHTA, CDR2 FQGNSA. Supplemented by reference TRBV7-2 and TRBJ1-1, the full variable domain reads GAGVSQSPSNKVTEKGKDVELRCDPISGHTALYWYRQSLGQGLEFLIYFQGNSAPDKSGLPSDRFSAERTGGSVSTLTIQRTQQEDSAVYLCASSLETIATEAFFGQGTRLTVV.

This chain connects TRBV7-2 to TRBJ2-7; TRBD1 agrees at 8 bases. The CDR3 has 16 residues. J lost 1 base, V lost 6 bases, and 11 bases had no gene match. Germline CDR1 SGHTA, CDR2 FQGNSA. This CDR3 reads CASSFTPGTGSYEQYF. The CDR3 DNA sequence: TGTGCCAGCAGTTTTACCCCCGGGACAGGTTCCTACGAGCAGTACTTC.

The chain joins TRBV7-6 to TRBJ2-1, with D hard to call. Looked up from germline, CDR1 is SGHVS and CDR2 is FNYEAQ. The CDR3 length is 15 residues. The V end lost 3 bases, the J end lost 1 base, and 10 bases lay between the germline ends. CDR3 DNA: TGTGCCAGCAGCTTTTTGCACGGGTCCTACAATGAGCAGTTCTTC. It is translated as CASSFLHGSYNEQFF.

J is TRBJ1-5 and V is TRBV7-2; D is ambiguous. This CDR3 spans 13 amino acids. V gave up 0 bases and J gave up 7 bases, with 7 bases separating them. Per germline, CDR1 SGHTA and CDR2 FQGNSA. This CDR3 reads CASSLAWSQPQHF. The CDR3 DNA reads TGTGCCAGCAGCTTAGCGTGGAGCCAGCCCCAGCATTTT.

Remarks on this clone: One end of the junction does not line up with germline, which may come from a read error. The chain links TRBV2 to TRBJ2-5, with D unresolved. Near its end, the DNA agrees better with TRBJ2-7, so the J call may be wrong. From germline, CDR1 is SNHLY and CDR2 FYNNEI. The CDR3 is 10 amino acids. CDR3 protein: CATSGYEQYF. Here the CDR3 DNA reads TGTGCCACCAGTGGCTACGAGCAGTACTTC.

The chain uses TRBV30 and TRBJ2-7; possible D gene TRBD1, 6 bases. The CDR3 is 14 residues long. Trimming pared 2 bases from V and 3 bases from J, leaving 14 bases between. Germline CDR1 GTSNPN, CDR2 SVGIG (reference sequence). CDR3 DNA sequence: TGTGCCTGGAGTATGGACAGAGGCAACTACGAGCAGTACTTC. Translated, it gives CAWSMDRGNYEQYF.

The chain combines TRBV7-9 with TRBJ2-3, with 8 nucleotides matching TRBD2. V lost 4 bases, J lost 0 bases, and 15 bases stayed unmatched. Germline V gene sequence: CDR1 SEHNR, CDR2 FQNEAQ (reference sequence). The CDR3 has 19 amino acids. In DNA form, the CDR3 reads TGTGCCAGCAGCTCAACGTACCCACGGAAGCGGGAGAGCACAGATACGCAGTATTTT. Protein product: CASSSTYPRKRESTDTQYF. The whole variable domain, filled in from reference TRBV7-9 and TRBJ2-3, reads DTGVSQNPRHKITKRGQNVTFRCDPISEHNRLYWYRQTLGQGPEFLTYFQNEAQLEKSRLLSDRFSAERPKGSFSTLEIQRTEQGDSAMYLCASSSTYPRKRESTDTQYFGPGTRLTVL.

The chain joins TRBV10-2 to TRBJ2-5; D possibly corresponds to TRBD2 (6 bases). The CDR3 is 15 residues long. Per the germline V gene, CDR1 is WSHSY and CDR2 is SAAADI. With 4 bases removed from V and 1 base from J, the gap between germline ends came to 13 bases. The CDR3 protein is CASSVQRVFQETQYF. CDR3 sequence (DNA): TGCGCCAGCAGTGTGCAGCGGGTGTTCCAAGAGACCCAGTACTTC.